This T cell receptor (beta chain) was found in a study of cytomegalovirus exposure and HLA in healthy donors. Background on the study: The approximately 700 first-cohort repertoires shared a platform with the 100 to 150 validation repertoires, as reported in a later analysis.

Sequencing was performed with immunoSEQ multiplex PCR; in TCRdb, only in-frame clones are kept and a portion is missing. In the table there are some 240,000 clones, around 85% of which are singletons. With respect to this clone: As yet, its antigen is unknown.

Germline V lookup: CDR1 SGHKS, CDR2 YYEKEE (reference sequence). The ends lost 3 bases at V and 8 bases at J; junction bases unmatched: 12. The CDR3 is made up of 15 amino acids. General observations from the study: The dataset shows that most TCR sequences were rare, while some public TCRs occurred in many donors.

The source of this sequence is a woman aged 25-40 years in good health and CMV-seropositive. This rearrangement joins TRBV5-5 to TRBJ1-2, with TRBD1 identical over 8 bases. The sequencing input was PBMCs. CDR3 in DNA: TGTGCCAGCAGCTCCGGGACAGGAAATGTTCGAGGCTACACCTTC. This sequence encodes CASSSGTGNVRGYTF.